This TCR beta chain stems from a study of cytomegalovirus exposure and HLA in healthy donors. Notes on the study in general: Later on, an analysis found that several of the most significant clusters appeared to be linked to common viral pathogens, which included parvovirus B19. The study had only CMV serostatus as immune exposure information. A cluster of highly shared sequence variants was likely a sequencing artifact. Within an earlier analysis, most TCR beta V segments proved productive either about 87% or about 30% of the time.

Researchers ran the PCR with 60 Vbeta and 13 Jbeta primers. Profiling relied on immunoSEQ multiplex PCR, and the TCRdb table lists in-frame clones only, not all of them. The sample lists 95,000 to 110,000 clones; 60% to 85% were seen once. A note on this clone: The target antigen is unknown. Within the sample, other DNA sequences also encode this same CDR3.

Germline CDR1 and CDR2: SGHRS and YFSETQ. V gave up 4 bases and J gave up 6 bases; unmatched junction bases: 6. This CDR3 is built from 14 residues. The V and J genes are TRBV5-1 and TRBJ2-7, with TRBD2 identical over 11 bases. The specimen sequenced was PBMCs. The TCR originated in a woman aged 18-29 years in good health and CMV-seropositive. The chain's CDR3 is CASSLLAGGPEQYF. The CDR3 DNA sequence: TGCGCCAGCAGCCTTCTAGCGGGAGGTCCCGAGCAGTACTTC.